In its sample, the clone carrying this T cell receptor (beta chain) was seen once. Its antigen is not known. The data are from a study of shared clonotypes between healthy human individuals. Donors were healthy HIV-negative adults without recent acute infections or vaccinations. Together with CD45RO+ cells, CCR7-negative CD45RA+ TemRA cells were included in CD8 memory. Study-wide results and caveats: Specimens sampled were limited to blood, with tissue repertoires likely differing.

Some clones are missing from TCRdb's copy, which holds only in-frame ones; the method was immunoSEQ multiplex PCR. Of fewer than 130,000 clones in the sample, less than 80% are singletons; the top ten hold approximately 25%. There are 16 residues in the CDR3. The trim removed 0 bases at V and 3 bases at J, leaving 7 bases unmatched. Germline V lookup: CDR1 MNHNS, CDR2 SASEGT. The rearrangement uses TRBV6-1 and TRBJ2-7, with 8 positions matching TRBD2. Sequenced: memory CD8+ T cells sorted from blood. Subset: CD45RO+ cells pooled with CCR7-negative TemRA cells. The sequence came from a woman aged 25 to 39 in good health. CDR3 DNA: TGTGCCAGCAGTGAAGCGCTTCTAGCGGGTCTCTACGAGCAGTACTTC. Translating gives CASSEALLAGLYEQYF.